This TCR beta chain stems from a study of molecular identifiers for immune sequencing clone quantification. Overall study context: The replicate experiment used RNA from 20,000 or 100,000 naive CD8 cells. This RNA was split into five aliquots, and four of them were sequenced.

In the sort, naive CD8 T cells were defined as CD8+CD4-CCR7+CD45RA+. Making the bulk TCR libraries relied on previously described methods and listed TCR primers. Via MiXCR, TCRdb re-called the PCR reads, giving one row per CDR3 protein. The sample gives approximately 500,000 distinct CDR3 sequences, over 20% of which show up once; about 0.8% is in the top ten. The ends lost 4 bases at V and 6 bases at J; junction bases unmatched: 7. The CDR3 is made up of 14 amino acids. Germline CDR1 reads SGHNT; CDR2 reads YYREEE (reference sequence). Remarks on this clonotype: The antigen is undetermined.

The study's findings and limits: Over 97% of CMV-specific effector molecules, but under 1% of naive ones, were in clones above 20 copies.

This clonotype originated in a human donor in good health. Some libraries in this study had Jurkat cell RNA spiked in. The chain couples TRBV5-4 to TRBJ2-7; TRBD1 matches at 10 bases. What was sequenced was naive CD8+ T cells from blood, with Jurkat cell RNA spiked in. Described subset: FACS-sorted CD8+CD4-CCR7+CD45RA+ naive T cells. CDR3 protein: CASSPGQGPCEQYF. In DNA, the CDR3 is TGTGCCAGCAGCCCGGGACAGGGGCCCTGCGAGCAGTACTTC. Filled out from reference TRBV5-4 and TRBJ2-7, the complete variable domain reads ETGVTQSPTHLIKTRGQQVTLRCSSQSGHNTVSWYQQALGQGPQFIFQYYREEENGRGNFPPRFSGLQFPNYSSELNVNALELDDSALYLCASSPGQGPCEQYFGPGTRLTVT.